This T cell receptor beta chain comes out of a study of shared clonotypes between healthy human individuals (dated by TCRdb to about 2020). Concerning the study at large: Three men and two women, aged 18 to 49 years, made up the cohort. For each donor, CD4 naive and CD4 memory were each given three plates, CD8 naive was given two plates, and CD8 memory was given one plate. Blood TCR repertoires of roughly 5 healthy adults were deeply sequenced to estimate repertoire size and the extent of clonotype sharing between individuals. Libraries were prepared and TCR repertoires were sequenced by different laboratories using diverse techniques, in order to increase sequencing depth and limit assay-specific biases. Per donor, leukapheresis produced somewhere between about 0.94 and 10 billion PBMCs. Here is what the overall study found, with its caveats: Sampling was restricted to blood, and TCR repertoires in tissue are likely to differ from TCR repertoires in blood. Larger estimated clonotype richness was generally found for naive subsets than for memory subsets. Because the study included only a small number of donors, the genetic and exposure-history diversity represented was limited. Pairwise subsampling indicated that sequencing depth was expected to affect the degree of clonotype sharing among donors. Incomplete sequencing was indicated by rarefaction of sorted-subset datasets, despite the large sequencing depth. Compared with non-shared clonotypes, clonotypes shared by all four sorted-subset donors had higher generation probabilities. Sharing across a few donors was observed for roughly 5% of naive CD4, under 4% of naive CD8, 2% to 2.5% of memory CD4, and over 0.3% of memory CD8 clonotypes.

Using the deep immunoSEQ assay, multiplex PCR amplified TCR CDR3 regions from genomic DNA. Extracted genomic DNA from each cell subset was distributed evenly across all wells of several immunoSEQ 96-well plates, and each plate was treated as a replicate. For sorted subsets, each replicate PCR was loaded with 200 to 250 ng genomic DNA, equivalent to 30,000 or so T cell genomes. Purified libraries were quantified with a Qubit 3.0 fluorometer, sized on a Bioanalyzer 2100, and re-quantified with the KAPA Library Quantification kit. Each immunoSEQ 96-well plate was sequenced on its own single-read 150-cycle Illumina NextSeq 550 flow cell. On the authors' methods: Because the immunoSEQ output held only junctional sequences and lacked quality scores, the filtering could not match the filtering applied to full-length reads. Sequences were annotated with PyIR, a Python wrapper for IgBLAST v1.9, and V/J genes and CDR3 were assigned using IMGT germline references. Reads with weak V/J assignments (E-value above 1e-6), missing CDR3, stop codons, out-of-frame junctions, or ambiguous translated residues were removed. V3J clonotypes were defined as sequences sharing the same inferred V gene, J gene, and CDR3 amino acid sequence. To compute the percentage overlap between repertoires, the number of shared unique clonotypes was divided by the size of the smaller repertoire. Richness of each repertoire was evaluated using RTK rarefaction, the Chao1 estimator, and Recon v2.1 estimates of unobserved clonotypes. For all TCRbeta clonotypes obtained by the gDNA method from a few donors, generation probabilities were computed with OLGA. This is the immuneACCESS table as TCRdb keeps it, with only in-frame sequences that have V and J called. A part of the clones is gone; compared with another copy, unresolved V genes explain less than half, and the rest is unexplained. From that table come the V and J calls and clone size; the DNA was used to work out D and trimming. A total of more than 2,000,000 clones appear in this sample, 85% to 95% of them only once. About 0.13% of the sample lies in the top ten.

The donors were healthy, HIV-negative adults with no recently reported acute infections or vaccinations. Every donor was a Caucasian adult living in Nashville, Tennessee, USA. CD4+ T cells were enriched by magnetic negative selection, after which naive cells were positively selected on CD45RA and the negative fraction was taken as the memory subset. Blood was collected by leukapheresis, and PBMCs were isolated by Ficoll-Histopaque density gradient centrifugation and then cryopreserved in liquid nitrogen vapor phase. Analytical flow cytometry was used to check the purity and quantity of each magnetically sorted T cell population. From each sorted fraction, genomic DNA was isolated and quantified by UV absorbance on a Nanodrop 2000c. On this clone: The antigen this receptor binds is unknown. No qualities accompany the bases; no much larger clone lies one base away.

The sequence came from a young man in good health. The sample comprised naive CD4+ T cells sorted from blood. Per the publication, the cell subset or site label means: CD45RA+ positively selected.

The sequenced DNA: TGTGCCAGCAGCTTAGTAAGGGCCAGGGTTGACGAGCAGTACTTC. It translates to CASSLVRARVDEQYF. Recombination connected TRBV5-5 to TRBJ2-7; the D region possibly corresponds to TRBD1 (5 bases align). V loses 2 bases, J loses 5 bases, and the germline ends lie 17 bases apart. The CDR3 numbers 15 residues from cysteine through phenylalanine. The retained sequence is limited to the CDR3, 45 bases, with the frame set at the first base. Taken from the germline V gene (reference sequence), the CDR1 and CDR2 loops are SGHKS and YYEKEE.